What follows is one TCR beta chain and its context. Its antigen is undetermined. Primers for the PCR totalled 60 Vbeta and 13 Jbeta. Data came from immunoSEQ multiplex PCR; TCRdb stores just in-frame clones and leaves some out. Of about 130,000 clones in the sample, roughly four fifths were seen once. The CDR3 extends over 12 amino acids. Trimming cost V 1 base and J 8 bases, with 8 bases left between them. Germline CDR1 reads SEHNR; CDR2 reads FQNEAQ (reference sequence). This record belongs to a study of cytomegalovirus exposure and HLA in healthy donors. Study-wide context: Unique TCR beta sequences numbering some 120 million came from around 180 million T cells in an earlier analysis. Study conclusions and caveats: An analysis done earlier found most TCR beta V segments productive about 87% or about 30% of the time.

Specimen: PBMCs. The V call is TRBV7-9, the J call TRBJ1-2, with a possible D match to TRBD1 (5 bases). The TCR was taken from a female donor in good health and CMV-seropositive. Written as DNA, the CDR3 is TGTGCCAGCAGCTTAGGAAGGGGCGGCTACACCTTC. Its translation: CASSLGRGGYTF.